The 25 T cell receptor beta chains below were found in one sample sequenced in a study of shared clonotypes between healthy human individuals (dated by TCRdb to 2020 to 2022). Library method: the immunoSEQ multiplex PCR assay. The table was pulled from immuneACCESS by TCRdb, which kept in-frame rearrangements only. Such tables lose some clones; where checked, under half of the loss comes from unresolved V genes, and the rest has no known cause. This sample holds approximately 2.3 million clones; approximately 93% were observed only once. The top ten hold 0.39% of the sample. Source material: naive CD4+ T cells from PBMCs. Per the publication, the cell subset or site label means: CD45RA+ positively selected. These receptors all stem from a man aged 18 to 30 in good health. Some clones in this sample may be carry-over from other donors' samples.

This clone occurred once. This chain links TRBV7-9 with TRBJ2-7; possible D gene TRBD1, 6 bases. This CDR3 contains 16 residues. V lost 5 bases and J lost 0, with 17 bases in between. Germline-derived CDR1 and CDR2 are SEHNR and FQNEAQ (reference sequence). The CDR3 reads CASSPRATGGSYEQYF. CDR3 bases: TGTGCCAGCAGCCCCAGAGCGACAGGCGGCTCCTACGAGCAGTACTTC.

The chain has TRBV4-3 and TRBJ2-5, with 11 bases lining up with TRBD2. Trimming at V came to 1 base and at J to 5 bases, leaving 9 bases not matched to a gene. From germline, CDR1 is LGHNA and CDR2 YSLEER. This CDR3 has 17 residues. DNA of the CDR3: TGCGCCAGCAGCCAAGGGCACATGGTAGCGGGAGGGGAGACCCAGTACTTC. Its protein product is CASSQGHMVAGGETQYF.

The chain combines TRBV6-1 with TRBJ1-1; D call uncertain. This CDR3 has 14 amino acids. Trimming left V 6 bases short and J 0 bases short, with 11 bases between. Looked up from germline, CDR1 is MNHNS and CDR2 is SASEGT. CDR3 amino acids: CASSPHLLNTEAFF. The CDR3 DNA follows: TGTGCCAGCAGCCCTCACCTACTGAACACTGAAGCTTTCTTT.

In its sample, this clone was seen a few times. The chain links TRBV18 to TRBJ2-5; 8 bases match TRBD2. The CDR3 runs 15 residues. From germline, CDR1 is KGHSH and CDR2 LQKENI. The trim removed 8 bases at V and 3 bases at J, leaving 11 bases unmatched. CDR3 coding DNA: TGTGCCAGCGCTTCACGTCGGGAGGGAAAAGAGACCCAGTACTTC. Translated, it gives CASASRREGKETQYF.

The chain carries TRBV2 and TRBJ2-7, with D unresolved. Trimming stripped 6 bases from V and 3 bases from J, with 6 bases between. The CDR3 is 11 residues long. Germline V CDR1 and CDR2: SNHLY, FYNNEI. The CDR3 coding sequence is TGTGCCAGCAGACTAAGCTACGAGCAGTACTTC. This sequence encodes CASRLSYEQYF.

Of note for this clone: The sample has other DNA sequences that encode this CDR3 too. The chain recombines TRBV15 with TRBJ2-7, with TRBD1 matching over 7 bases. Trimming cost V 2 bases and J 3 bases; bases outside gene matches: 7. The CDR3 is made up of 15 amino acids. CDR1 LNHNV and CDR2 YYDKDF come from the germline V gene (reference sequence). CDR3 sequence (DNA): TGTGCCACCAGCAGAACCCTGGACAGGCGCTACGAGCAGTACTTC. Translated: CATSRTLDRRYEQYF.

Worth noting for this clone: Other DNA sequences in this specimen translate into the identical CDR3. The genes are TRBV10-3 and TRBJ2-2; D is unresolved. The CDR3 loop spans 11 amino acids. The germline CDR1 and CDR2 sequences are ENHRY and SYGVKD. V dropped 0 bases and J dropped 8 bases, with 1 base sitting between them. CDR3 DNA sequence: TGTGCCATCAGTGAGTCGGGGGAGCTGTTTTTT. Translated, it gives CAISESGELFF.

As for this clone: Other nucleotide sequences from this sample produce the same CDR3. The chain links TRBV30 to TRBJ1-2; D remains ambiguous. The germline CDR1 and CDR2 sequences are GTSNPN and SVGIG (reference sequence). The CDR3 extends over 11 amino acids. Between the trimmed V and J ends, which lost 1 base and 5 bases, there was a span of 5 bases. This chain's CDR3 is CAWSGGYGYTF. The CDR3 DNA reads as TGTGCCTGGAGTGGCGGGTATGGCTACACCTTC. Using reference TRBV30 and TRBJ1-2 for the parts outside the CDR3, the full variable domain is SQTIHQWPATLVQPVGSPLSLECTVEGTSNPNLYWYRQAAGRGLQLLFYSVGIGQISSEVPQNLSASRPQDRQFILSSKKLLLSDSGFYLCAWSGGYGYTFGSGTRLTVV.

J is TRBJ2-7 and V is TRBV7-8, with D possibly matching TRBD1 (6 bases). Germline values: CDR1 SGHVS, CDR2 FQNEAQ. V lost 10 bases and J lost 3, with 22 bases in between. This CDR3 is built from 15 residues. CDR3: CANPSGHVGFYEQYF. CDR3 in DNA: TGTGCCAACCCCTCGGGACATGTGGGTTTCTACGAGCAGTACTTC.

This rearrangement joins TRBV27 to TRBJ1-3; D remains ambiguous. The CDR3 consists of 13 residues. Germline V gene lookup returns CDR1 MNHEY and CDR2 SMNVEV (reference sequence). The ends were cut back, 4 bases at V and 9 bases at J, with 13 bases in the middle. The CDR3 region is CASSSTNRGTIYF. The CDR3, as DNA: TGTGCCAGCAGTTCAACGAACAGAGGCACCATATATTTT.

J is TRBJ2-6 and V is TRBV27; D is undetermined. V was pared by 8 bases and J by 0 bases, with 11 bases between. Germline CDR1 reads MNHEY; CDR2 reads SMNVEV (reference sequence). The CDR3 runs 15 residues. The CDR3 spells CASFGHGSGANVLTF. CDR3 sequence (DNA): TGTGCCAGCTTTGGGCACGGCTCTGGGGCCAACGTCCTGACTTTC.

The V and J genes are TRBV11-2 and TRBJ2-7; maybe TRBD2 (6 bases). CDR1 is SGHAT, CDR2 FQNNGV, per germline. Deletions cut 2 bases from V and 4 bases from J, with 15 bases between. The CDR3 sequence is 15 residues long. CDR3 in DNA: TGTGCCAGCAGCTTAAGAACCGGGGGTCGGTACGAGCAGTACTTC. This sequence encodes CASSLRTGGRYEQYF.

The CDR3, as DNA: TGTGCCAGCAGCTCCCTGGGGAGGAATGAGCAGTTCTTC. Amino acid sequence: CASSSLGRNEQFF. The chain recombines TRBV11-2 with TRBJ2-1; D is perhaps TRBD2 (6 bases). Germline lookup yields CDR1 SGHAT and CDR2 FQNNGV. Trimming removed 4 bases from V and 7 bases from J, with 11 bases in between. The length of the CDR3 is 13 residues.

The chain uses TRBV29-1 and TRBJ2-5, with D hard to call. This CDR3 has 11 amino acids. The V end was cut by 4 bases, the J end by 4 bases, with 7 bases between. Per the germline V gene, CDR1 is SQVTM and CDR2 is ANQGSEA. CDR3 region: CSVADRETQYF. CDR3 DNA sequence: TGCAGCGTTGCGGATAGAGAGACCCAGTACTTC.

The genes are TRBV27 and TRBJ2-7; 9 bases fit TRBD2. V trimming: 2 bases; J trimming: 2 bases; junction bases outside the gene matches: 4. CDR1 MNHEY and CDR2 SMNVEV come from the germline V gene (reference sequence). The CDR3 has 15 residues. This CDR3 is CASSLTAGGPYEQYF. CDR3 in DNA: TGTGCCAGCAGTTTAACGGCGGGAGGGCCCTACGAGCAGTACTTC.

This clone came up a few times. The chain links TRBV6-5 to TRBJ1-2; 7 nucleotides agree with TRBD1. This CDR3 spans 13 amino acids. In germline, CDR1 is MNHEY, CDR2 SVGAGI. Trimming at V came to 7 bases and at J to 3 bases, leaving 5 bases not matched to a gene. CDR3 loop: CASIGTVDYGYTF. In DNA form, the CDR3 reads TGTGCCAGCATCGGGACAGTAGACTATGGCTACACCTTC.

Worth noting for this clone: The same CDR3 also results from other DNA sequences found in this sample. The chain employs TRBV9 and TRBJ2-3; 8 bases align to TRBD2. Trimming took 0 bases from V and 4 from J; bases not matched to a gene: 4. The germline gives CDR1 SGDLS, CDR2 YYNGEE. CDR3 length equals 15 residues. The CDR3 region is CASSVAGGPPDTQYF. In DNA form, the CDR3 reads TGTGCCAGCAGCGTAGCGGGAGGGCCTCCAGATACGCAGTATTTT.

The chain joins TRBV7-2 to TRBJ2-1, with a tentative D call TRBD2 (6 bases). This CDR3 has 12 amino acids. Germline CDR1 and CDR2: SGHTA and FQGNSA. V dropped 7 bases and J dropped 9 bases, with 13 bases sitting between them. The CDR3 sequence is CASTAREIEQFF. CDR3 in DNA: TGTGCCAGCACCGCCCGGGAGATTGAGCAGTTCTTC.

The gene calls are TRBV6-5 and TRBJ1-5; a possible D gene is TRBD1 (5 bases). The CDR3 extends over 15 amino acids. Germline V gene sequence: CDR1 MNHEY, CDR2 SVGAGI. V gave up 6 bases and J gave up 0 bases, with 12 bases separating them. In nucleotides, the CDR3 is TGTGCCAGCAGATTCCGACAGAGTAGCAATCAGCCCCAGCATTTT. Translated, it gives CASRFRQSSNQPQHF.

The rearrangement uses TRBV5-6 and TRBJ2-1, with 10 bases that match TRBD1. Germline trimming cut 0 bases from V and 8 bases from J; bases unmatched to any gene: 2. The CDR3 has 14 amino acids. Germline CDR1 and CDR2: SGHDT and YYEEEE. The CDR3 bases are TGTGCCAGCAGCTTGGCGGGACAGGGGTATGAGCAGTTCTTC. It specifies CASSLAGQGYEQFF.

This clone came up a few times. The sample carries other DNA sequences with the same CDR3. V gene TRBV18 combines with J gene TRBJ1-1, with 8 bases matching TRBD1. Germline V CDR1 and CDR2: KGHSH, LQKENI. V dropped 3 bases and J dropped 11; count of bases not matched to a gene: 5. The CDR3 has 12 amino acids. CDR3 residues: CASSPQTGEAFF. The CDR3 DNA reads TGTGCCAGCTCACCGCAGACAGGGGAGGCTTTCTTT.

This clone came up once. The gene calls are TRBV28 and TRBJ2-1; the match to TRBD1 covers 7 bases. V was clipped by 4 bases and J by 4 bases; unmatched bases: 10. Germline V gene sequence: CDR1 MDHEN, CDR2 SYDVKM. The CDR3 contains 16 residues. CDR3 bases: TGTGCCAGCAGTTCGACGACGGGACAGATGTACAATGAGCAGTTCTTC. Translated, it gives CASSSTTGQMYNEQFF.

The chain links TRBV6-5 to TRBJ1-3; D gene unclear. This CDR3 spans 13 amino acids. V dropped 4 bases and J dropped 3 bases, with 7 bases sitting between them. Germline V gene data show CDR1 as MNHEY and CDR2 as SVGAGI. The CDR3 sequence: CASSSQDGNTIYF. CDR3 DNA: TGTGCCAGCAGTTCCCAGGATGGAAACACCATATATTTT.

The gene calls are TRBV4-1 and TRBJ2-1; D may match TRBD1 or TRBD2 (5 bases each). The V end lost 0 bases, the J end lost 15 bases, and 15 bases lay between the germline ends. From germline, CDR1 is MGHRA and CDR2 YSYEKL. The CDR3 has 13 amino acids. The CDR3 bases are TGCGCCAGCAGCCAAGATTGGGGGTCCCAGTGGTTCTTC. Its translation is CASSQDWGSQWFF.

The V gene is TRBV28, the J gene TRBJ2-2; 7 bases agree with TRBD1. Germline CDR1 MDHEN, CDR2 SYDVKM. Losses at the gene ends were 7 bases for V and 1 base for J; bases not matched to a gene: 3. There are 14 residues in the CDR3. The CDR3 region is CASTGGQNTGELFF. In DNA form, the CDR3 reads TGTGCCAGCACAGGGGGACAGAACACCGGGGAGCTGTTTTTT.